This T cell receptor beta chain was observed in a study of response to subunit inactivated influenza vaccine. The CDR3 runs to 13 residues. The V end lost 2 bases, the J end lost 5 bases, and 10 bases lay between the germline ends. The germline V gene has CDR1 SGHRS and CDR2 YFSETQ. This clonotype was seen ten or more times. TCRdb reanalysed the RT-PCR reads using MiXCR and keeps one entry per CDR3 protein. The profile covers some 550,000 distinct CDR3 sequences, with around 21% appearing a single time and under 3.5% taken by the ten largest. The sample also formed part of further work on T cells expressing NK-cell markers. That work states: UMIs accompanied the 5'RACE template switching by which TCR beta cDNA was made. It was from sorted CD3+CD56+NKG2C+, CD3+CD56+NKG2C- and CD3+CD56-NKG2C+ T cells that TCR beta repertoires came. Sorting was restricted to alpha-beta TCR T cells by an anti-gamma-delta TCR antibody in several experiments. In about six donors, dominant CD3+CD56+NKG2C+ clonotypes ranked among the top 10 CD8+ clonotypes. Whether expanded NKG2C+ T cell clones were HCMV specific stayed uncertain.

The chain has TRBV5-1 and TRBJ2-5, with D perhaps being TRBD1 or TRBD2 (5 bases each). This sequence originates from a man between 45 and 60 years old who received an inactivated influenza vaccine. Source: CD4+ T cells sorted from PBMCs, taken about 12 days after vaccination. The CDR3 DNA reads TGCGCCAGCAGCTTAGGGACGTCGGAGACCCAGTACTTC. Its translation: CASSLGTSETQYF.